This T cell receptor beta chain comes out of a study of cytomegalovirus exposure and HLA in healthy donors. The PCR ran on 60 Vbeta and 13 Jbeta primers. Produced via immunoSEQ multiplex PCR; TCRdb's table is partial and in-frame only. The sample has under 150,000 clones, 70% to 85% seen once; the top ten hold approximately 1%. This clone showed up just a few times. This TCR was recovered from a boy aged 5-17 years in good health and CMV-seronegative. The specimen was PBMCs.

The CDR3 sequence is CASSPPGQSTTEAFF. In DNA, the CDR3 is TGTGCCAGTAGTCCACCGGGACAGTCAACCACTGAAGCTTTCTTT. V gene TRBV19 combines with J gene TRBJ1-1; 7 bases align to TRBD1. Germline V gene sequence: CDR1 LNHDA, CDR2 SQIVND (reference sequence). Trimming took 5 bases from V and 4 from J; bases not matched to a gene: 10. This CDR3 is built from 15 residues.